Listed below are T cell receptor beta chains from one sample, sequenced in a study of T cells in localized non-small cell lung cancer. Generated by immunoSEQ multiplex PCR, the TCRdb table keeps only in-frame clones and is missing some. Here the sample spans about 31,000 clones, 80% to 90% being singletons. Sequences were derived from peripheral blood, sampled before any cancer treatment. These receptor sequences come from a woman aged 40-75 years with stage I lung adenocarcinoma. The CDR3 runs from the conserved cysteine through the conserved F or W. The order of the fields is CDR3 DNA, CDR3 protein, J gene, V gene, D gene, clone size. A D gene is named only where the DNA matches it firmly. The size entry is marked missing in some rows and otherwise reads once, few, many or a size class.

CDR3nt: TGTGCCAGCAGGACGGACTACTTTTACGAGCAGTACTTC
CDR3aa: CASRTDYFYEQYF
j_gene: TRBJ2-7
v_gene: TRBV11-2
d_gene: NA
abundance: NA

CDR3nt: TGTGCCAGCAGCTTGGCCGGTCAGTCTGGGGAGACCCAGTACTTC
CDR3aa: CASSLAGQSGETQYF
j_gene: TRBJ2-5
v_gene: TRBV5-4
d_gene: NA
abundance: NA

CDR3nt: TGTGCCAGCAGCTTGGGTCACATGAACACTGAAGCTTTCTTT
CDR3aa: CASSLGHMNTEAFF
j_gene: TRBJ1-1
v_gene: TRBV11-3
d_gene: NA
abundance: NA

CDR3nt: TGTGCCAGCAGTTTCCCGGGCAACACTGAAGCTTTCTTT
CDR3aa: CASSFPGNTEAFF
j_gene: TRBJ1-1
v_gene: TRBV27
d_gene: NA
abundance: few

CDR3nt: TGTGCCAGCAGCCTCCGGGACGGAAACAATCAGCCCCAGCATTTT
CDR3aa: CASSLRDGNNQPQHF
j_gene: TRBJ1-5
v_gene: TRBV5-8
d_gene: NA
abundance: NA

CDR3nt: TGTGCCAGCAGCTTAGGCCCAGGGAGGGAAACTGAAGCTTTCTTT
CDR3aa: CASSLGPGRETEAFF
j_gene: TRBJ1-1
v_gene: TRBV7-8
d_gene: NA
abundance: NA

CDR3nt: TGTGCCAGCAGACCATATCCCACAGGGGGCATTGAAGCTTTCTTT
CDR3aa: CASRPYPTGGIEAFF
j_gene: TRBJ1-1
v_gene: TRBV6-1
d_gene: TRBD1
abundance: NA

CDR3nt: TGTGCCAGCAGGGGACAGGGCGATCAGCCCCAGCATTTT
CDR3aa: CASRGQGDQPQHF
j_gene: TRBJ1-5
v_gene: TRBV2
d_gene: TRBD1
abundance: NA

CDR3nt: TGTGCCAGCTCTCCCCCCGCAGATACGCAGTATTTT
CDR3aa: CASSPPADTQYF
j_gene: TRBJ2-3
v_gene: TRBV2
d_gene: NA
abundance: NA

CDR3nt: TGTGCCAGCAGCCTTTCCTGGGCGGGGGCTTATGGCTACACCTTC
CDR3aa: CASSLSWAGAYGYTF
j_gene: TRBJ1-2
v_gene: TRBV5-5
d_gene: NA
abundance: NA

CDR3nt: TGTGCCAGCTCACCAGGACAGGGTGTGAACACTGAAGCTTTCTTT
CDR3aa: CASSPGQGVNTEAFF
j_gene: TRBJ1-1
v_gene: TRBV18
d_gene: TRBD1
abundance: NA

CDR3nt: TGTGCCAGCAGCCCAGGTGGGCAGGGGGACGGCTACACCTTC
CDR3aa: CASSPGGQGDGYTF
j_gene: TRBJ1-2
v_gene: TRBV5-4
d_gene: TRBD1
abundance: once

CDR3nt: TGTGCCAGTAGTTCCCGACAGGGAAAATGGCAGCCCCAGCATTTT
CDR3aa: CASSSRQGKWQPQHF
j_gene: TRBJ1-5
v_gene: TRBV19
d_gene: TRBD1
abundance: once

CDR3nt: TGTGCCAGTAGTATAGGCCGGGGCTCGGAGACCCAGTACTTC
CDR3aa: CASSIGRGSETQYF
j_gene: TRBJ2-5
v_gene: TRBV19
d_gene: NA
abundance: NA

CDR3nt: TGTGCCAGCAACCGGGACAGACACACCGGGGAGCTGTTTTTT
CDR3aa: CASNRDRHTGELFF
j_gene: TRBJ2-2
v_gene: TRBV9
d_gene: TRBD1
abundance: once

CDR3nt: TGTGCCAGCAGTTACTCGGGGTCCTTATATCAGCCCCAGCATTTT
CDR3aa: CASSYSGSLYQPQHF
j_gene: TRBJ1-5
v_gene: TRBV6-7
d_gene: NA
abundance: NA

CDR3nt: TGTGCCAGCAGCTTAGTGGGACTAGCGGGGGAGATAACAGATACGCAGTATTTT
CDR3aa: CASSLVGLAGEITDTQYF
j_gene: TRBJ2-3
v_gene: TRBV7-2
d_gene: TRBD2
abundance: once

CDR3nt: TGCGCCAGCAGTTACGGGACAGTGACTCAAGAGACCCAGTACTTC
CDR3aa: CASSYGTVTQETQYF
j_gene: TRBJ2-5
v_gene: TRBV5-1
d_gene: TRBD1
abundance: NA

CDR3nt: TGTGCCAGCAGTCTGTCAGTTGGAGGGTCACCCCTCCACTTT
CDR3aa: CASSLSVGGSPLHF
j_gene: TRBJ1-6
v_gene: TRBV28
d_gene: NA
abundance: NA

CDR3nt: TGTGCCAGCAGCATCAGCAGTAATTCACCCCTCCACTTT
CDR3aa: CASSISSNSPLHF
j_gene: TRBJ1-6
v_gene: TRBV7-2
d_gene: NA
abundance: NA

CDR3nt: TGTGCCAGTAGTCTATCGACAGGGGGCCGGGAGACCCAGTACTTC
CDR3aa: CASSLSTGGRETQYF
j_gene: TRBJ2-5
v_gene: TRBV19
d_gene: TRBD1
abundance: NA

CDR3nt: TGTGCCAGCCGGGATACCCAGGGACAGGTCGTGGGCTACACCTTC
CDR3aa: CASRDTQGQVVGYTF
j_gene: TRBJ1-2
v_gene: TRBV6-6
d_gene: TRBD1
abundance: NA

CDR3nt: TGCGCCAGCAGCCCGACTAGCGGGGGGGCTAATGAGCAGTTCTTC
CDR3aa: CASSPTSGGANEQFF
j_gene: TRBJ2-1
v_gene: TRBV5-1
d_gene: TRBD2
abundance: NA

CDR3nt: TGTGCCAGCAGCCGCGACGGAACTTATGGCTACACCTTC
CDR3aa: CASSRDGTYGYTF
j_gene: TRBJ1-2
v_gene: TRBV5-5
d_gene: NA
abundance: once

CDR3nt: TGCGCCAGCAGCAGACTACCGCCGGGACTAGCGGCCCCACTACCTTACAATGAGCAGTTCTTC
CDR3aa: CASSRLPPGLAAPLPYNEQFF
j_gene: TRBJ2-1
v_gene: TRBV4-1
d_gene: TRBD2
abundance: once

CDR3nt: TGTGCCAGCAGTTCTCGGACACTTAACTCCTACGAGCAGTACTTC
CDR3aa: CASSSRTLNSYEQYF
j_gene: TRBJ2-7
v_gene: TRBV6-1
d_gene: NA
abundance: few